The source of this T cell receptor beta chain is a study of blood T cell repertoires in COVID-19. Study-wide background: The study counted Cohort 3 donors as recovered given two negative PCRs, clearance, or symptom resolution. Researchers got acute and convalescent COVID-19 samples from the United States, Italy and Spain. T cells, B-cell-depleted T cells, or PBMCs supplied cDNA or gDNA.

The germline V gene has CDR1 MDHEN and CDR2 SYDVKM. V lost 1 base to trimming and J lost 1 base, with 10 bases between them. CDR3 length: 15 residues. This table comes from immunoSEQ multiplex PCR, and its TCRdb copy is limited to in-frame clones, with some not included. The profile shows around 300,000 clones, approximately 90% of them singletons. This sequence originates from a woman in her sixties or seventies in a cohort exposed to, infected with or recovered from COVID-19 (not recorded which). Sequenced sample: PBMCs or T cells enriched from blood (not recorded which). The V gene is TRBV28, the J gene TRBJ1-1; a weak D match, TRBD1 (5 bases). CDR3 sequence: CASSLYGQGNTEAFF. The CDR3 coding sequence is TGTGCCAGCAGTTTATACGGGCAGGGGAACACTGAAGCTTTCTTT.